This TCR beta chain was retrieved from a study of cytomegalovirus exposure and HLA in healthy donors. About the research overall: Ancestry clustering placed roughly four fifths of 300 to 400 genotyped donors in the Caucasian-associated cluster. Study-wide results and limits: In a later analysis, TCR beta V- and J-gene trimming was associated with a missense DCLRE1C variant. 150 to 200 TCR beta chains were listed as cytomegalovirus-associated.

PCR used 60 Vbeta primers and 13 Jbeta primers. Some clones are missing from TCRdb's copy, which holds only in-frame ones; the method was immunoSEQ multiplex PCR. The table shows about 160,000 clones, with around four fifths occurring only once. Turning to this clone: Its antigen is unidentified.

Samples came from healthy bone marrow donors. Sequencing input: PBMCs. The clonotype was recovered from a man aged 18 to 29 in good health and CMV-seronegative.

The CDR3 here is CASSLSGNQPQHF. In nucleotides, the CDR3 is TGTGCCAGCAGCTTGTCAGGCAATCAGCCCCAGCATTTT. V gene TRBV11-1 combines with J gene TRBJ1-5; D gene uncertain. V was shortened by 3 bases and J by 2 bases, with 5 bases between the two germline ends. The CDR3 is 13 residues long. Germline CDR1 reads SGHAT; CDR2 reads FQDESV (reference sequence).